Sequencing of this TCR beta chain was carried out in a study of OX40 agonist ivuxolimab in advanced cancers. Regarding the research as a whole: Ivuxolimab, which targeted the costimulatory receptor OX40 (CD134), was an agonistic, fully human IgG2 monoclonal antibody. Intravenous ivuxolimab was administered to patients every 2 weeks at six dose levels: 0.01, 0.1, 0.3, 1.5, 3 and 10 mg/kg. Of the approximately 50 patients in dose escalation, some 20 had hepatocellular carcinoma, about 15 had melanoma, 9 had renal cell carcinoma and 9 had head and neck cancer. In the dose-escalation cohort, 82.7% of patients were male, and the mean age was approximately 60 years, with a range of about 23 to 90. Patients were allowed to have had prior anti-PD-1, anti-PD-L1 or anti-CTLA-4 therapy, and 40% to 45% of the dose-escalation patients had been treated with checkpoint inhibitors. Partial responses were achieved by three dose-escalation patients, of whom one had hepatocellular carcinoma and two had cutaneous melanoma. The point of sequencing TCRbeta in the periphery was to test whether ivuxolimab changed TCR sequence diversity and drove clonal T-cell expansion. The paper describes the monotherapy dose-escalation part (N of about 47 patients) of the phase I trial of ivuxolimab.

What the work shows at the level of the full study, not this receptor alone: At doses of 0.1 to 3.0 mg/kg, clonal expansion of both CD4+ and CD8+ T cells in blood was seen between baseline and week 6. In the 0.1-3.0 mg/kg groups, partial responders were among the patients with the lowest normalized peripheral clonal expansion, particularly in CD8+ T cells. On average, CD8+ T cells showed more expanded clones than CD4+ T cells after ivuxolimab. Low levels of normalized T-cell clonal expansion were also shown by some nonresponding patients. Which antigens the clonally expanded peripheral T cells were specific for was not determined.

To sequence the TCRbeta CDR3 region, genomic DNA was isolated from the sorted cells. The immunoSEQ Assay was used for sequencing of TCRbeta CDR3 regions. Drawn from immuneACCESS, this table holds only the in-frame rearrangements with V and J called that TCRdb kept. Clones are partly lost; checked studies trace under half to an unresolved V gene and leave the rest unexplained. The sample includes 35,000 to 50,000 clones, with 88% observed a single time. Together, the top ten hold roughly an eighth of the sample. The trial excluded patients who had a history of autoimmune disease or who were on systemic immunosuppression. Peripheral blood for TCR sequencing was drawn from every dose cohort at baseline, at cycle 4 day 1 and at cycle 7 day 1. Samples were obtained from an open-label, multicenter, first-in-human phase I dose-escalation trial of ivuxolimab. The trial enrolled adults with locally advanced or metastatic head and neck squamous cell, hepatocellular, melanoma or renal cell carcinoma. Before TCR sequencing, CD4+ T cells and CD8+ T cells from peripheral blood were sorted into separate populations.

By how much of the sample it makes up, this clone is medium-sized (0.01 to 0.1%). It has no known antigen specificity. Base-call qualities are not available, and no considerably larger clone is one nucleotide away. Including cysteine and phenylalanine, the CDR3 has 11 amino acids. The only DNA kept is the CDR3, 33 bases in frame from the first base. CDR1 and CDR2 are read off the germline V gene (reference sequence) as MNHNY and SVGAGI. Cut back by 7 bases and 8 bases, the V and J ends lie 11 bases apart. The sequence joins TRBV6-6 to TRBJ1-1; D gene: possibly TRBD1, on 5 matching bases. The sequence came from an adult with an advanced solid tumor such as melanoma, head and neck, liver or kidney cancer. This specimen consisted of CD4+ or CD8+ T cells sorted from blood, obtained in a trial of the OX40 agonist ivuxolimab. The CDR3 has the sequence CASTAGGEAFF. The sequenced DNA is TGTGCCAGCACTGCCGGGGGGGAAGCTTTCTTT.